The sequence of this T cell receptor beta chain was determined in a study of T cells in Graves' hyperthyroidism and ophthalmopathy. Study-level results: Before onset, by a median of 6.5 months, the model predicted ophthalmopathy. Blood shared most expanded thyroid clonotypes above 0.001.

Clinical symptoms, serum thyroxine and TRAb, thyroid ultrasound and orbital computed tomography together formed the diagnostic basis. PBMCs were obtained from 10 ml fresh peripheral blood. This clonotype was counted at least ten times. What it binds is unknown. Researchers took RNA transcripts and amplified the TCR beta CDR3 regions from them. In the first-round RT-PCR of the TCR CDR3, the HTBI primer set was used. One entry per CDR3 protein, called by TCRdb with MiXCR from the multiplex PCR reads. Here the sample spans 360,000 or so distinct CDR3 sequences, about 16% being singletons. This CDR3 is 16 amino acids long. Germline V gene sequence: CDR1 MGHRA, CDR2 YSYEKL. V lost 0 bases and J lost 1; bases outside the gene matches: 4.

The sequenced sample consisted of blood. The chain links TRBV4-1 to TRBJ2-5; 8 nucleotides align to TRBD1. The sequence was obtained from a woman aged 55-69 years with Graves' ophthalmopathy. CDR3 coding DNA: TGCGCCAGCAGCCAAGACGGGCAGGGGGCCCAAGAGACCCAGTACTTC. Amino acids: CASSQDGQGAQETQYF.